The 3 T cell receptor beta chains given below trace back to one sample, sequenced in a study of OX40 agonist ivuxolimab in advanced cancers. Sequencing used immunoSEQ multiplex PCR; TCRdb keeps in-frame clones, though not all of them. The top ten hold approximately 9.5% of the sample, which has tens of thousands of clones, 80% to 90% seen once. The sample consisted of CD4+ or CD8+ T cells sorted from blood, taken in a trial of the OX40 agonist ivuxolimab. These TCRs come from an adult with an advanced solid tumor such as melanoma, head and neck, liver or kidney cancer.

The chain combines TRBV7-8 with TRBJ2-1; D gene unclear. The CDR3 contains 14 residues. Germline values: CDR1 SGHVS, CDR2 FQNEAQ. Trimming shortened V by 5 bases and J by 4 bases, and 12 bases separated the two germline ends. The CDR3 nucleotides read TGTGCCAGCAGCCTCACGGCGCTATACAATGAGCAGTTCTTC. Its protein product is CASSLTALYNEQFF. Combining the CDR3 with reference TRBV7-8 and TRBJ2-1 gives the whole variable domain GAGVSQSPRYKVAKRGQDVALRCDPISGHVSLFWYQQALGQGPEFLTYFQNEAQLDKSGLPSDRFFAERPEGSVSTLKIQRTQQEDSAVYLCASSLTALYNEQFFGPGTRLTVL.

The chain is built from TRBV27 and TRBJ2-1; D is unresolved. Germline CDR1 reads MNHEY; CDR2 reads SMNVEV (reference sequence). V dropped 2 bases and J dropped 7 bases, with 3 bases sitting between them. The CDR3 contains 11 residues. As DNA, the CDR3 is TGTGCCAGCAGTTTAGGAAATGAGCAGTTCTTC. Protein: CASSLGNEQFF.

This chain links TRBV7-2 with TRBJ2-2, with D perhaps TRBD2 (6 bases). Trimming left V 3 bases short and J 8 bases short, with 16 bases between. The CDR3 loop spans 15 amino acids. Looked up from germline, CDR1 is SGHTA and CDR2 is FQGNSA. CDR3 in amino acids: CASSLRERGGGELFF. As DNA, the CDR3 is TGTGCCAGCAGCTTGCGGGAACGAGGTGGGGGGGAGCTGTTTTTT.